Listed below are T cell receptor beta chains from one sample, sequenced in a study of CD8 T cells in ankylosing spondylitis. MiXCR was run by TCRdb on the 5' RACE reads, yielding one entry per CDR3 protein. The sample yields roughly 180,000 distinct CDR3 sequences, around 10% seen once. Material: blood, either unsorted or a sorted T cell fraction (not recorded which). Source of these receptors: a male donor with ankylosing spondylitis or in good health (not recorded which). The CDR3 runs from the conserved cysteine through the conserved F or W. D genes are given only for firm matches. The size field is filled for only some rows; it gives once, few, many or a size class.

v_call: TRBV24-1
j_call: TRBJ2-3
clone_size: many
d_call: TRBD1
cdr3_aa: CATSDPGQGADTQYF
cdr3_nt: TGTGCCACCAGTGATCCCGGACAGGGAGCCGATACGCAGTATTTT

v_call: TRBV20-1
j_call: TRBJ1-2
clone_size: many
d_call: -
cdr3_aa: CSARSGTDGYTF
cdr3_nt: TGCAGTGCTAGGTCGGGGACGGATGGCTACACCTTC

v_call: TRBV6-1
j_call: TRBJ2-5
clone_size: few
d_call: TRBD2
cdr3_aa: CASRSQRGGDKETQYF
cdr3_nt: TGTGCCAGCAGGTCACAGCGGGGGGGCGATAAAGAGACCCAGTACTTC

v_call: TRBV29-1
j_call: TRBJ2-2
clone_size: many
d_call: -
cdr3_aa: CSVEVGAGLYTGELFF
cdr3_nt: TGCAGCGTTGAAGTAGGGGCAGGCCTCTACACCGGGGAGCTGTTTTTT

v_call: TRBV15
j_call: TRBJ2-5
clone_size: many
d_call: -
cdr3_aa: CATSREGSGSKETQYF
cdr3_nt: TGTGCCACCAGCAGAGAGGGGTCCGGGAGCAAAGAGACCCAGTACTTC

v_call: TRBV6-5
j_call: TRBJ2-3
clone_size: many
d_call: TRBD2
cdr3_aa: CASSSRPVLAGTTDTQYF
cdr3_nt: TGTGCCAGCAGTTCCCGACCCGTACTAGCGGGGACCACAGATACGCAGTATTTT

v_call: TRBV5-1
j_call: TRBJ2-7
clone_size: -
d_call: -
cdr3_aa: CASSMGTSYEQYF
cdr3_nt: TGCGCCAGCAGCATGGGGACTTCCTACGAGCAGTACTTC

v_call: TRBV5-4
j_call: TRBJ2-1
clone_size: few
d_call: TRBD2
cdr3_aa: CASTPTSGRGNEQFF
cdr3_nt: TGTGCCAGCACCCCAACTAGCGGGAGAGGTAATGAGCAGTTCTTC

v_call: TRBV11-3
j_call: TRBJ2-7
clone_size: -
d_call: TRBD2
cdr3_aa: CASSLGGLAGVYEQYF
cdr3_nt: TGTGCCAGCAGCTTAGGTGGACTAGCGGGAGTCTACGAGCAGTACTTC

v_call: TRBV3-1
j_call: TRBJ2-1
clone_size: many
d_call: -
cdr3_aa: CASSSPVPHNEQFF
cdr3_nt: TGTGCCAGCAGCTCCCCAGTCCCCCACAATGAGCAGTTCTTC

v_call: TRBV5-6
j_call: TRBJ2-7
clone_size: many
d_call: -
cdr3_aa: CASRAPGGNLYEQYF
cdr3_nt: TGTGCCAGCAGGGCTCCAGGGGGGAACTTGTACGAGCAGTACTTC

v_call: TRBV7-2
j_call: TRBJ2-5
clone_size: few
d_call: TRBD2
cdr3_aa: CASSLWGRGGQETQYF
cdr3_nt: TGTGCCAGCAGCCTCTGGGGGCGGGGGGGCCAAGAGACCCAGTACTTC

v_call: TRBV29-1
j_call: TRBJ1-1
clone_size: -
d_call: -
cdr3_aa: CSVVVTNTEAFF
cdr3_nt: TGCAGCGTTGTAGTCACGAACACTGAAGCTTTCTTT

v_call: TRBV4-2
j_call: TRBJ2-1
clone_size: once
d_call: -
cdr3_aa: CASSQVGAALHNEQFF
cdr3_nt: TGTGCCAGCAGCCAAGTGGGAGCGGCCCTACACAATGAGCAGTTCTTC

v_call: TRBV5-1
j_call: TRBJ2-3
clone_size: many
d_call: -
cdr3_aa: CASSLVGADTDTQYF
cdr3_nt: TGCGCCAGCAGCTTGGTCGGGGCGGACACAGATACGCAGTATTTT

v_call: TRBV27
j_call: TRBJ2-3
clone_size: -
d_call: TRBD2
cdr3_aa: CASRFTSGAADTQYF
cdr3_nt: TGTGCCAGCAGATTCACTAGCGGGGCGGCAGATACGCAGTATTTT

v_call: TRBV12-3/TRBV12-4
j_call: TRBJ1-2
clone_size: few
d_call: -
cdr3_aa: CASSPPDSNYGYTF
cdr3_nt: TGTGCCAGCAGCCCTCCGGACAGTAACTATGGCTACACCTTC

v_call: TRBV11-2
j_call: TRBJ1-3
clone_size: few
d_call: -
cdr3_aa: CASSLSPFSGNTIYF
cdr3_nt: TGTGCCAGCAGCCTTTCCCCTTTCTCTGGAAACACCATATATTTT

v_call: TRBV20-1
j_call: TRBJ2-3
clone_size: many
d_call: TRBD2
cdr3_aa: CSASIASGGFTDTQYF
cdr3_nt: TGCAGTGCTAGTATAGCTAGCGGGGGGTTCACAGATACGCAGTATTTT

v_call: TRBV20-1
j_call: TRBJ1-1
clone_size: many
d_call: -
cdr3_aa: CSARDTGNSENTEAFF
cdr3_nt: TGCAGTGCTAGAGATACGGGGAACAGCGAGAACACTGAAGCTTTCTTT

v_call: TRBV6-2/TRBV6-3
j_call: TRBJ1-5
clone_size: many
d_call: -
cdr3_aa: CASSQNGVTNQPQHF
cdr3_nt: TGTGCCAGCAGCCAGAACGGGGTTACCAATCAGCCCCAGCATTTT

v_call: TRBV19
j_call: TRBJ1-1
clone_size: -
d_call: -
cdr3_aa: CASSITDTEAFF
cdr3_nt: TGTGCCAGTAGTATTACCGACACTGAAGCTTTCTTT

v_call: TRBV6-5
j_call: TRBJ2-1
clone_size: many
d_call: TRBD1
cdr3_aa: CASSYSAGQGARSEQFF
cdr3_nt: TGTGCCAGCAGTTACTCGGCAGGGCAGGGGGCAAGAAGTGAGCAGTTCTTC

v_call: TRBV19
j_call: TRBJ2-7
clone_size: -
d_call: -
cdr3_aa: CASSIVRGSPRWEQYF
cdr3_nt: TGTGCCAGTAGTATCGTCCGGGGATCCCCTCGTTGGGAGCAGTACTTC

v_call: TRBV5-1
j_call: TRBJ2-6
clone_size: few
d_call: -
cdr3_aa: CASSLDGSNVLTF
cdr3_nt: TGCGCCAGCAGCTTAGACGGCTCCAACGTCCTGACTTTC

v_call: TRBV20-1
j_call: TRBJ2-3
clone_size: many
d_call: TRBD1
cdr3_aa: CSAAISTGGGTDTQYF
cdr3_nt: TGCAGTGCCGCCATTTCGACAGGGGGAGGCACAGATACGCAGTATTTT

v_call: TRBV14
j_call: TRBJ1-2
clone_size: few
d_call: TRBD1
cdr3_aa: CASSRDSDYGYTF
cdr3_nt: TGTGCCAGCAGCCGGGACAGTGACTATGGCTACACCTTC

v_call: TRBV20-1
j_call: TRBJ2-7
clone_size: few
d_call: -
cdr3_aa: CSARRGGAQVEQYF
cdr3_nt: TGCAGTGCTAGGAGGGGGGGGGCGCAGGTCGAGCAGTACTTC

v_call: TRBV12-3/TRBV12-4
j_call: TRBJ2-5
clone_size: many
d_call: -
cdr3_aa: CASAGGRGETQYF
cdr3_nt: TGTGCCAGCGCCGGGGGTAGGGGAGAGACCCAGTACTTC

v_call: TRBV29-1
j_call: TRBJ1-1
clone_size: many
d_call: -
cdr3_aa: CSARTGPLTEAFF
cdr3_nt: TGCAGCGCCAGGACGGGTCCCTTAACTGAAGCTTTCTTT

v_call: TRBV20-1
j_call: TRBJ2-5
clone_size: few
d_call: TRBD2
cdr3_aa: CSARDPASGQETQYF
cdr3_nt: TGCAGTGCTAGAGATCCAGCTAGCGGTCAAGAGACCCAGTACTTC

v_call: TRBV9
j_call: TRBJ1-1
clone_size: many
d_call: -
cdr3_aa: CASSARWGTEAFF
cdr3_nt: TGTGCCAGCAGCGCTCGGTGGGGCACTGAAGCTTTCTTT

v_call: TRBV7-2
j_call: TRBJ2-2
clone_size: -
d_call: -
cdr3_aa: CASSFRDFSAGELFF
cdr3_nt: TGTGCCAGCAGCTTCCGGGACTTCTCGGCCGGGGAGCTGTTTTTT

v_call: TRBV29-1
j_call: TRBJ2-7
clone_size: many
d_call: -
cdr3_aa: CSVDSSGYEQYF
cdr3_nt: TGCAGCGTTGATAGCAGTGGCTACGAGCAGTACTTC

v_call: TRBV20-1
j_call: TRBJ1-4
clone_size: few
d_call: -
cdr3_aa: CSARGFRAGPNEKLFF
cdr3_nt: TGCAGTGCTAGAGGGTTTAGGGCAGGGCCTAATGAAAAACTGTTTTTT

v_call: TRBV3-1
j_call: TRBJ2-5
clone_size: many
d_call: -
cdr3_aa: CASSHAGLAKETQYF
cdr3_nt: TGTGCCAGCAGCCACGCGGGGCTAGCGAAAGAGACCCAGTACTTC

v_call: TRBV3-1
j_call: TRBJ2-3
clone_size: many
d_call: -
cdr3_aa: CASSQGPRTDTQYF
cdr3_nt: TGTGCCAGCAGCCAGGGGCCCCGCACAGATACGCAGTATTTT

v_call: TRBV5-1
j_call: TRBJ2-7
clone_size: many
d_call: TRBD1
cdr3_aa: CASSDRVEQYF
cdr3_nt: TGCGCCAGCAGCGACAGGGTCGAGCAGTACTTC

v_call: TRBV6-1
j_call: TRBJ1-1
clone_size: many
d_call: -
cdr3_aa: CASRLKTDSVTEAFF
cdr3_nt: TGTGCCAGCAGACTTAAGACGGACTCTGTAACTGAAGCTTTCTTT

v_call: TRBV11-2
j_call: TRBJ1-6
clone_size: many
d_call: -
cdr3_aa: CASSNSRVSYNSPLHF
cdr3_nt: TGTGCCAGCAGCAACTCCAGGGTTTCCTATAATTCACCCCTCCACTTT

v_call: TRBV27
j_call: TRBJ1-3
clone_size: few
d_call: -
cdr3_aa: CASSPRIGNTIYF
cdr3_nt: TGTGCCAGCAGTCCCCGCATCGGAAACACCATATATTTT

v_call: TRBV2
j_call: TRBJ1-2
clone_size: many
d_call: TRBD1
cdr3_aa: CASSARTGRGYTF
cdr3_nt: TGTGCCAGCAGCGCTCGGACAGGGAGAGGCTACACCTTC

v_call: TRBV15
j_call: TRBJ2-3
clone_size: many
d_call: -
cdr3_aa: CATRVSLNTDTQYF
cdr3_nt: TGTGCCACACGGGTTTCCCTAAACACAGATACGCAGTATTTT

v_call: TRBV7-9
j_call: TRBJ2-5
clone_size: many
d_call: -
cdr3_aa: CASSSPEVGRETQYF
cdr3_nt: TGTGCCAGCAGCTCCCCTGAGGTGGGGCGGGAGACCCAGTACTTC

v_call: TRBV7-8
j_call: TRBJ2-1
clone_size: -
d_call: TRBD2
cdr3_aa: CASSLASGLREQFF
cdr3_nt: TGTGCCAGCAGCTTGGCTAGCGGACTGCGTGAGCAGTTCTTC

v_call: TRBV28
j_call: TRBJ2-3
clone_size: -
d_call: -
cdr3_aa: CASTERYTQYF
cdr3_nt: TGTGCCAGCACGGAGAGGTATACGCAGTATTTT

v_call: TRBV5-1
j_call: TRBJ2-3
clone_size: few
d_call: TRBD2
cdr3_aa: CASRNTGGYTDTQYF
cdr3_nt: TGCGCCAGCCGTAATACGGGAGGGTACACAGATACGCAGTATTTT

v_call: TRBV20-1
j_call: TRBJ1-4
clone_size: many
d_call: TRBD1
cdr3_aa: CSASGLRDRDDEKLFF
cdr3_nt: TGCAGTGCTAGTGGATTGAGGGACAGGGATGATGAAAAACTGTTTTTT

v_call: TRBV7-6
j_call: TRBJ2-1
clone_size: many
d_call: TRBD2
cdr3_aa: CASSPGLAGGQEQFF
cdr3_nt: TGTGCCAGCAGCCCGGGACTAGCGGGAGGGCAAGAGCAGTTCTTC

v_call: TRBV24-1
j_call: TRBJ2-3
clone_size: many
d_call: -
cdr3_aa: CATSAGTDTQYF
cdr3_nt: TGTGCCACCAGTGCGGGAACAGATACGCAGTATTTT

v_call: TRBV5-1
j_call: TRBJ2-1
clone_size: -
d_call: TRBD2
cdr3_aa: CASSGKTSGAYNEQFF
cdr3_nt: TGCGCCAGCAGCGGAAAAACTAGCGGGGCGTACAATGAGCAGTTCTTC

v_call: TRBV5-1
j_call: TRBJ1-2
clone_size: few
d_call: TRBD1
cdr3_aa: CASQQYAGGNYGYTF
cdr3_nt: TGCGCCAGCCAACAGTACGCAGGGGGCAACTATGGCTACACCTTC